This T cell receptor (beta chain) appears in the sequencing data of a study of T cells after yellow fever vaccination. General study findings and limits: Sorted memory subsets on day 0 lacked detectable levels of almost all vaccine-responding clonotypes.

The sample holds many counts of this clonotype. The CDR3 runs to 14 residues. The germline V gene encodes CDR1 DFQATT and CDR2 SNEGSKA (reference sequence). V gave up 3 bases and J gave up 0 bases, with 9 bases separating them. The TCR cDNA carried a universal primer site and UMIs from 5'RACE template switching. TCRdb reprocessed the 5' RACE reads via MiXCR and lists one record per CDR3 protein. The sample carries fewer than 20,000 distinct CDR3 sequences, more than 4% recorded once. This specimen consisted of PBMCs, either bulk or a sorted T-cell subset (CD4+, CD8+, memory, or dextramer-sorted; not recorded which), obtained 15 days after the yellow fever booster vaccination. The rearrangement links TRBV20-1 to TRBJ2-4; D unresolved. This clonotype was obtained from a man under 40 who received the YFV17D yellow fever vaccine. The chain's CDR3 is CSASSRLAKNIQYF. CDR3 nucleotides: TGCAGTGCTAGCTCTCGGCTAGCCAAAAACATTCAGTACTTC.